One and the same sample provided the 5 T cell receptor beta chains below, sequenced in a study of blood T cell repertoires in COVID-19. Using immunoSEQ multiplex PCR, the repertoire was profiled, and TCRdb retains in-frame clones only, with some absent. The table lists about 140,000 clones, around 78% of them singletons. The sample was peripheral blood. The source is a woman aged 80 or over with active or convalescent COVID-19.

This chain joins TRBV27 and TRBJ2-3; 8 bases line up with TRBD2. The V gene's germline CDR1 is MNHEY and CDR2 SMNVEV (reference sequence). The CDR3 totals 17 residues. V was pared by 8 bases and J by 5 bases, with 18 bases of the junction left unmatched. The CDR3 sequence is CASRPGDRRGVGDTQYF. The CDR3 DNA reads as TGTGCCAGCCGACCGGGGGATCGGCGGGGGGTGGGAGATACGCAGTATTTT.

The rearrangement joins TRBV30 to TRBJ1-4; D gene unclear. The CDR3 is made up of 17 amino acids. V dropped 0 bases and J dropped 2 bases, with 16 bases sitting between them. Germline values: CDR1 GTSNPN, CDR2 SVGIG (reference sequence). DNA of the CDR3: TGTGCCTGGAGTGTACTCACTCCTTCTGAGACTAATGAAAAACTGTTTTTT. It is translated as CAWSVLTPSETNEKLFF.

About this clone itself: Its ends do not fully match the called genes, so a read error is possible. The V gene is TRBV2, the J gene TRBJ2-3; 8 positions match TRBD1. Germline-derived CDR1 and CDR2 are SNHLY and FYNNEI. The CDR3 has 14 amino acids. In DNA form, the CDR3 reads TGTGCCAGCAGCGAAGGGGACAGGCCTTTTACGCAGTATTTT. The encoded protein is CASSEGDRPFTQYF.

To note about this clone: The same CDR3 can be traced to other DNA sequences in this sample. The chain couples TRBV19 to TRBJ1-1; D is unresolved. This CDR3 region has 14 residues. Deletions cut 3 bases from V and 0 bases from J, with 8 bases between. Germline assignment: CDR1 LNHDA and CDR2 SQIVND (reference sequence). The CDR3 region has the DNA TGTGCCAGTAGTATTGCAGGTATGAACACTGAAGCTTTCTTT. Translating gives CASSIAGMNTEAFF.

This clone has just a few counts. V is TRBV6-2 or TRBV6-3 and J is TRBJ1-3; the match to TRBD1 covers 7 bases. The CDR3 is 13 residues long. The germline CDR1 and CDR2 sequences are MNHEY and SVGEGT. After removal of 4 bases from V and 4 bases from J, the junction contained 1 base not matched to a gene. CDR3 nucleotide sequence: TGTGCCAGCAGTTGGACAGGCGGAAACACCATATATTTT. Translation gives CASSWTGGNTIYF.